A selection of T cell receptor beta chains follows, all from one sample in a study of technical replicates of blood from several donors. Generated by immunoSEQ multiplex PCR, the TCRdb table keeps only in-frame clones and is missing some. The sample yields over 55,000 clones, approximately 87% seen once. The sample taken for sequencing was PBMCs. These receptors were collected from a human donor in good health. Some clones in this sample may be carry-over from other donors' samples. Each CDR3 is given with its conserved first and last residue. The D gene is left open where the match is weak. Rows may omit the clone size; those that give it use once, few, many or a size class.

d_call: .
clone_size: .
v_call: TRBV5-1
j_call: TRBJ2-7
cdr3_aa: CASSFTSGDYEQYF
cdr3_nt: TGCGCCAGCAGCTTTACATCCGGAGATTACGAGCAGTACTTC

d_call: .
clone_size: .
v_call: TRBV7-9
j_call: TRBJ1-2
cdr3_aa: CASSSDSDYYGYTF
cdr3_nt: TGTGCCAGCAGCTCTGACAGCGATTATTATGGCTACACCTTC

d_call: .
clone_size: .
v_call: TRBV6-4
j_call: TRBJ1-2
cdr3_aa: CASSDGEGYGYTF
cdr3_nt: TGTGCCAGCAGTGACGGCGAGGGCTATGGCTACACCTTC

d_call: TRBD1
clone_size: .
v_call: TRBV2
j_call: TRBJ1-6
cdr3_aa: CASSEAGTGGNSPLHF
cdr3_nt: TGTGCCAGCAGTGAAGCGGGGACAGGGGGAAATTCACCCCTCCACTTT

d_call: .
clone_size: .
v_call: TRBV4-1
j_call: TRBJ2-7
cdr3_aa: CASSLRDTRSYEQYF
cdr3_nt: TGCGCCAGCAGCCTCCGAGACACCCGCTCCTACGAGCAGTACTTC

d_call: TRBD1
clone_size: once
v_call: TRBV10-3
j_call: TRBJ2-1
cdr3_aa: CAIGQGVNEQFF
cdr3_nt: TGTGCCATCGGACAGGGGGTCAATGAGCAGTTCTTC

d_call: .
clone_size: .
v_call: TRBV11-2
j_call: TRBJ2-7
cdr3_aa: CASSLVFSTVSSYEQYF
cdr3_nt: TGTGCCAGCAGCTTAGTATTCTCGACAGTCAGCTCCTACGAGCAGTACTTC

d_call: .
clone_size: .
v_call: TRBV29-1
j_call: TRBJ2-7
cdr3_aa: CAGANEEQYF
cdr3_nt: TGCGCGGGGGCTAACGAGGAGCAGTACTTC

d_call: .
clone_size: .
v_call: TRBV10-3
j_call: TRBJ1-1
cdr3_aa: CAISALTVNTEAFF
cdr3_nt: TGTGCCATCAGCGCGTTGACAGTTAACACTGAAGCTTTCTTT

d_call: .
clone_size: .
v_call: TRBV19
j_call: TRBJ1-3
cdr3_aa: CASATSGTGNTIYF
cdr3_nt: TGTGCCAGTGCTACCTCAGGGACTGGAAACACCATATATTTT

d_call: .
clone_size: .
v_call: TRBV13
j_call: TRBJ1-1
cdr3_aa: CASSLRGGGGTEAFF
cdr3_nt: TGTGCCAGCAGCCTCCGGGGGGGAGGGGGCACTGAAGCTTTCTTT

d_call: .
clone_size: .
v_call: TRBV7-8
j_call: TRBJ2-1
cdr3_aa: CASSPADHQGFGEQFF
cdr3_nt: TGTGCCAGCAGCCCAGCGGATCATCAGGGGTTCGGTGAGCAGTTCTTC

d_call: .
clone_size: .
v_call: TRBV30
j_call: TRBJ2-7
cdr3_aa: CAWRKQRRSGVSGQYF
cdr3_nt: TGTGCCTGGAGGAAACAGCGCCGGTCGGGCGTAAGCGGGCAGTACTTC

d_call: .
clone_size: .
v_call: TRBV23-1
j_call: TRBJ2-6
cdr3_aa: CASSTDSGANVLTF
cdr3_nt: TGCGCCAGCAGCACAGACTCTGGGGCCAACGTCCTGACTTTC

d_call: .
clone_size: .
v_call: TRBV30
j_call: TRBJ1-1
cdr3_aa: CAWSGEGRPEAFF
cdr3_nt: TGTGCCTGGAGTGGAGAGGGTCGGCCTGAAGCTTTCTTT

d_call: TRBD1
clone_size: .
v_call: TRBV4-2
j_call: TRBJ2-5
cdr3_aa: CASSQGLGGETQYF
cdr3_nt: TGTGCCAGCAGCCAAGGATTAGGGGGCGAGACCCAGTACTTC

d_call: TRBD2
clone_size: .
v_call: TRBV7-3
j_call: TRBJ2-1
cdr3_aa: CASSSYSGGQVEQFF
cdr3_nt: TGTGCCAGCAGTTCCTATAGCGGGGGGCAGGTTGAGCAGTTCTTC

d_call: .
clone_size: .
v_call: TRBV11-2
j_call: TRBJ2-5
cdr3_aa: CASSPGPRQTQYF
cdr3_nt: TGTGCCAGCAGCCCAGGTCCTCGGCAGACCCAGTACTTC

d_call: TRBD1
clone_size: .
v_call: TRBV9
j_call: TRBJ1-4
cdr3_aa: CASSPSGQAANEKLFF
cdr3_nt: TGTGCCAGCAGCCCTTCGGGACAGGCGGCTAATGAAAAACTGTTTTTT

d_call: .
clone_size: .
v_call: TRBV19
j_call: TRBJ2-5
cdr3_aa: CASSIVVTGETQYF
cdr3_nt: TGTGCCAGTAGTATAGTGGTGACTGGAGAGACCCAGTACTTC

d_call: TRBD1
clone_size: once
v_call: TRBV2
j_call: TRBJ2-5
cdr3_aa: CASSDEGAGQETQYF
cdr3_nt: TGTGCCAGCAGTGACGAGGGGGCAGGCCAAGAGACCCAGTACTTC

d_call: TRBD1
clone_size: .
v_call: TRBV11-3
j_call: TRBJ2-6
cdr3_aa: CASSVGQGRSSGANVLTF
cdr3_nt: TGTGCCAGCAGCGTCGGACAGGGGCGTAGCTCTGGGGCCAACGTCCTGACTTTC

d_call: TRBD1
clone_size: .
v_call: TRBV9
j_call: TRBJ1-2
cdr3_aa: CASSAYRGGYTF
cdr3_nt: TGTGCCAGCAGCGCGTACAGGGGTGGCTACACCTTC

d_call: TRBD1
clone_size: .
v_call: TRBV18
j_call: TRBJ1-4
cdr3_aa: CASSPLDRDNEKLFF
cdr3_nt: TGTGCCAGCTCACCTCTGGACAGGGACAATGAAAAACTGTTTTTT

d_call: TRBD2
clone_size: few
v_call: TRBV7-9
j_call: TRBJ2-1
cdr3_aa: CASSLLAGGSSEQFF
cdr3_nt: TGTGCCAGCAGCTTACTAGCGGGGGGGTCAAGTGAGCAGTTCTTC

d_call: TRBD1
clone_size: .
v_call: TRBV11-3
j_call: TRBJ1-1
cdr3_aa: CASSLEGQPPEAFF
cdr3_nt: TGTGCCAGCAGCTTAGAGGGACAGCCTCCAGAAGCTTTCTTT

d_call: .
clone_size: .
v_call: TRBV10-3
j_call: TRBJ2-7
cdr3_aa: CAISVDNRYEQYF
cdr3_nt: TGTGCCATCAGTGTAGACAACCGTTACGAGCAGTACTTC

d_call: TRBD1
clone_size: .
v_call: TRBV5-1
j_call: TRBJ2-2
cdr3_aa: CASSLVRTGGNTGELFF
cdr3_nt: TGCGCCAGCAGCTTGGTCCGGACAGGGGGGAACACCGGGGAGCTGTTTTTT

d_call: .
clone_size: .
v_call: TRBV27
j_call: TRBJ1-2
cdr3_aa: CASRTWGGPPGYGYTF
cdr3_nt: TGTGCCAGCAGAACCTGGGGGGGGCCCCCTGGCTATGGCTACACCTTC

d_call: .
clone_size: .
v_call: TRBV21-1
j_call: TRBJ2-7
cdr3_aa: CASSMGGLYEQYF
cdr3_nt: TGTGCCAGCAGCATGGGGGGGCTGTACGAGCAGTACTTC

d_call: .
clone_size: .
v_call: TRBV9
j_call: TRBJ1-6
cdr3_aa: CASSVRDTYSPLHF
cdr3_nt: TGTGCCAGCAGCGTCCGGGACACTTATTCACCCCTCCACTTT

d_call: TRBD2
clone_size: .
v_call: TRBV10-3
j_call: TRBJ2-2
cdr3_aa: CATGGANTGELFF
cdr3_nt: TGTGCGACGGGAGGGGCGAACACCGGGGAGCTGTTTTTT

d_call: TRBD2
clone_size: .
v_call: TRBV10-3
j_call: TRBJ2-1
cdr3_aa: CAISDGTSPHEQFF
cdr3_nt: TGTGCCATCAGTGACGGGACTAGTCCCCATGAGCAGTTCTTC

d_call: .
clone_size: few
v_call: TRBV4-2
j_call: TRBJ2-5
cdr3_aa: CASSKTAGTSQETQYF
cdr3_nt: TGTGCCAGCAGCAAGACCGCAGGGACTTCACAAGAGACCCAGTACTTC

d_call: .
clone_size: .
v_call: TRBV28
j_call: TRBJ1-4
cdr3_aa: CASSRQAGATNEKLFF
cdr3_nt: TGTGCCAGCAGTCGACAGGCGGGAGCAACTAATGAAAAACTGTTTTTT

d_call: .
clone_size: .
v_call: TRBV2
j_call: TRBJ2-2
cdr3_aa: CASSEYVYTGELFF
cdr3_nt: TGTGCCAGCAGTGAATATGTATACACCGGGGAGCTGTTTTTT

d_call: .
clone_size: .
v_call: TRBV5-1
j_call: TRBJ2-3
cdr3_aa: CASSLATGGSTDTQYF
cdr3_nt: TGCGCCAGCAGCTTGGCGACAGGAGGATCCACAGATACGCAGTATTTT

d_call: TRBD1
clone_size: .
v_call: TRBV28
j_call: TRBJ1-6
cdr3_aa: CASSTRTGTNSPLHF
cdr3_nt: TGTGCCAGCAGTACCCGGACAGGGACGAATTCACCCCTCCACTTT

d_call: .
clone_size: .
v_call: TRBV6-1
j_call: TRBJ2-1
cdr3_aa: CASSDRAYNEQFF
cdr3_nt: TGTGCCAGCAGTGATCGTGCCTACAATGAGCAGTTCTTC

d_call: TRBD2
clone_size: .
v_call: TRBV11-3
j_call: TRBJ2-3
cdr3_aa: CASSSSGSGVIDTQYF
cdr3_nt: TGTGCCAGCAGCTCCTCGGGTAGCGGGGTGATAGATACGCAGTATTTT

d_call: TRBD2
clone_size: .
v_call: TRBV11-2
j_call: TRBJ2-1
cdr3_aa: CASGLSSGRSDEQFF
cdr3_nt: TGTGCCAGCGGCCTCTCTAGCGGGAGGTCTGATGAGCAGTTCTTC

d_call: TRBD2
clone_size: .
v_call: TRBV7-9
j_call: TRBJ2-7
cdr3_aa: CASIAGGPSSEQYF
cdr3_nt: TGTGCCAGCATAGCGGGAGGGCCGTCCTCCGAGCAGTACTTC